The following is a T cell receptor beta chain sequence with its context. This sample is drawn from a study of T cells in Graves' hyperthyroidism and ophthalmopathy. What was amplified from RNA transcripts were TCR beta CDR3 regions. The HTBI primer set served for first-round RT-PCR of the TCR CDR3. TCRdb re-analysed the multiplex PCR reads in MiXCR, keeping a single row per CDR3 protein. The data contain 550,000 to 800,000 distinct CDR3 sequences, roughly 17% of them seen just once; the ten biggest clones take up 15% to 18%. Germline V gene lookup returns CDR1 DFQATT and CDR2 SNEGSKA (reference sequence). V lost 6 bases and J lost 4; bases outside the gene matches: 8. The CDR3 length is 15 residues.

Sequences were obtained from blood. V usage is TRBV20-1 and J usage is TRBJ2-1; TRBD2 matches at 11 bases. This clonotype originated in a man aged 45 to 65 with Graves' hyperthyroidism. The CDR3 DNA follows: TGCAGTGCACAAAAGACTAGCGGGAAATACAATGAGCAGTTCTTC. This translates into CSAQKTSGKYNEQFF.